A selection of T cell receptor beta chains follows, all from one sample in a study of metastatic and nonmetastatic thyroid tumors. TCRdb reanalyzed the PCR reads with MiXCR. The data contain around 15,000 clones, about 24% of them singletons. Sequencing input: adjacent normal tissue. The receptor source for this set is a female donor with papillary thyroid cancer or a benign thyroid nodule (not recorded which). Some clones in this sample may be carry-over from other donors' samples. Both conserved end residues are part of each CDR3. Fields, in order: J gene, D gene, V gene, clone size, CDR3 protein, CDR3 DNA. A D gene is named only where the DNA matches it firmly. Part of the rows lack a size; the others show once, few, many or a class for expanded clones.

J gene: TRBJ2-7; D gene: .; V gene: TRBV7-9; clone size: medium-sized; CDR3 protein: CASSDHFYEQYF; CDR3 DNA: TGTGCCAGCAGCGACCATTTCTACGAGCAGTACTTC
J gene: TRBJ2-1; D gene: TRBD2; V gene: TRBV20-1; clone size: .; CDR3 protein: CSASPGLAGINEQFF; CDR3 DNA: TGCAGTGCTAGTCCGGGACTAGCGGGAATTAATGAGCAGTTCTTC
J gene: TRBJ1-1; D gene: .; V gene: TRBV9; clone size: many; CDR3 protein: CASSVGDIGNTEAFF; CDR3 DNA: TGTGCCAGCAGCGTAGGGGACATCGGGAACACTGAAGCTTTCTTT
J gene: TRBJ2-1; D gene: .; V gene: TRBV9; clone size: .; CDR3 protein: CASSGGEGSYNEQFF; CDR3 DNA: TGTGCCAGCAGCGGAGGGGAAGGCTCCTACAATGAGCAGTTCTTC
J gene: TRBJ2-7; D gene: TRBD1; V gene: TRBV28; clone size: medium-sized; CDR3 protein: CASQTGATREQYF; CDR3 DNA: TGTGCCAGTCAAACAGGGGCTACGCGCGAGCAGTACTTC
J gene: TRBJ2-2; D gene: .; V gene: TRBV28; clone size: few; CDR3 protein: CASRRANTNTGELFF; CDR3 DNA: TGTGCCAGCAGGCGGGCCAACACGAACACCGGGGAGCTGTTTTTT
J gene: TRBJ2-2; D gene: .; V gene: TRBV6-1; clone size: .; CDR3 protein: CASRRLGGGRDGELFF; CDR3 DNA: TGTGCCAGCAGGCGTCTAGGGGGGGGGCGAGACGGGGAGCTGTTTTTT
J gene: TRBJ1-4; D gene: TRBD1; V gene: TRBV6-1; clone size: medium-sized; CDR3 protein: CASRPQGAANEKLFF; CDR3 DNA: TGTGCCAGCAGGCCCCAGGGGGCAGCTAATGAAAAACTGTTTTTT
J gene: TRBJ1-6; D gene: .; V gene: TRBV12-3/TRBV12-4; clone size: few; CDR3 protein: CASRSGVGSPLHF; CDR3 DNA: TGTGCCAGCCGGTCAGGAGTAGGCTCACCCCTCCACTTT
J gene: TRBJ2-1; D gene: TRBD2; V gene: TRBV20-1; clone size: few; CDR3 protein: CSARDHLAGVPEQFF; CDR3 DNA: TGCAGTGCTAGAGATCACCTAGCGGGAGTCCCCGAGCAGTTCTTC
J gene: TRBJ2-5; D gene: .; V gene: TRBV13; clone size: .; CDR3 protein: CASRQRGYDTQYF; CDR3 DNA: TGTGCCAGCAGACAAAGGGGATACGATACCCAGTACTTC
J gene: TRBJ1-3; D gene: .; V gene: TRBV9; clone size: .; CDR3 protein: CASSPRYSGNTIYF; CDR3 DNA: TGTGCCAGCAGCCCCAGGTACTCTGGAAACACCATATATTTT
J gene: TRBJ2-3; D gene: .; V gene: TRBV9; clone size: .; CDR3 protein: CASSGVQRTDTQYF; CDR3 DNA: TGTGCCAGCAGCGGTGTACAGAGGACAGATACGCAGTATTTT
J gene: TRBJ2-5; D gene: .; V gene: TRBV11-1; clone size: .; CDR3 protein: CASSHGSVVGRETQYF; CDR3 DNA: TGTGCCAGCAGCCATGGAAGTGTGGTTGGGCGAGAGACCCAGTACTTC
J gene: TRBJ1-1; D gene: TRBD1; V gene: TRBV10-3; clone size: few; CDR3 protein: CAISEDRGLHTEAFF; CDR3 DNA: TGTGCCATCAGTGAGGACAGGGGCCTACACACTGAAGCTTTCTTT
J gene: TRBJ2-2; D gene: TRBD1; V gene: TRBV4-1; clone size: .; CDR3 protein: CASSREVQGVTGELFF; CDR3 DNA: TGCGCCAGCAGCCGAGAGGTACAGGGGGTCACCGGGGAGCTGTTTTTT
J gene: TRBJ2-3; D gene: .; V gene: TRBV20-1; clone size: .; CDR3 protein: CSAKPSSTDKQYF; CDR3 DNA: TGCAGTGCTAAGCCGTCGAGCACAGATAAGCAATATTTT
J gene: TRBJ1-1; D gene: TRBD1; V gene: TRBV27; clone size: large; CDR3 protein: CASSLQGATEAFF; CDR3 DNA: TGTGCCAGCAGTTTACAGGGGGCCACTGAAGCTTTCTTT
J gene: TRBJ2-1; D gene: .; V gene: TRBV7-8; clone size: medium-sized; CDR3 protein: CASSFWGRWDEQFF; CDR3 DNA: TGTGCCAGCAGCTTCTGGGGTCGATGGGATGAGCAGTTCTTC
J gene: TRBJ1-1; D gene: .; V gene: TRBV19; clone size: few; CDR3 protein: CASISQGRTEAFF; CDR3 DNA: TGTGCCAGTATTTCGCAGGGGCGGACTGAAGCTTTCTTT
J gene: TRBJ2-1; D gene: TRBD2; V gene: TRBV5-1; clone size: many; CDR3 protein: CASSWTSGRAAYNEQFF; CDR3 DNA: TGCGCCAGCAGCTGGACTAGCGGGAGGGCCGCGTACAATGAGCAGTTCTTC
J gene: TRBJ2-5; D gene: TRBD2; V gene: TRBV7-8; clone size: .; CDR3 protein: CASTGREEGETQYF; CDR3 DNA: TGTGCCAGCACGGGGCGGGAGGAGGGTGAGACCCAGTACTTC
J gene: TRBJ2-5; D gene: .; V gene: TRBV5-6; clone size: .; CDR3 protein: CASSWRGLGYQETQYF; CDR3 DNA: TGTGCCAGCAGCTGGCGGGGGCTAGGGTACCAAGAGACCCAGTACTTC
J gene: TRBJ2-7; D gene: .; V gene: TRBV6-1; clone size: medium-sized; CDR3 protein: CASSFSPGRQSYEQYF; CDR3 DNA: TGTGCCAGCAGTTTCAGTCCGGGACGCCAGTCCTACGAGCAGTACTTC
J gene: TRBJ2-1; D gene: TRBD2; V gene: TRBV24-1; clone size: .; CDR3 protein: CATSDTSGRIDNEQFF; CDR3 DNA: TGTGCCACCAGTGATACTAGCGGGAGGATCGACAATGAGCAGTTCTTC
J gene: TRBJ2-7; D gene: TRBD2; V gene: TRBV20-1; clone size: .; CDR3 protein: CSASGAGGTEQYF; CDR3 DNA: TGCAGTGCTAGTGGTGCGGGAGGCACCGAGCAGTACTTC
J gene: TRBJ2-1; D gene: .; V gene: TRBV12-3/TRBV12-4; clone size: .; CDR3 protein: CASSYNFDQFF; CDR3 DNA: TGTGCCAGCAGTTATAATTTTGATCAGTTCTTC
J gene: TRBJ2-7; D gene: .; V gene: TRBV20-1; clone size: .; CDR3 protein: CSARPSSALGQYF; CDR3 DNA: TGCAGTGCTAGACCGTCTAGCGCCCTGGGGCAGTACTTC
J gene: TRBJ1-2; D gene: TRBD1; V gene: TRBV6-1; clone size: few; CDR3 protein: CASSQDRGGHGYTF; CDR3 DNA: TGTGCCAGCAGCCAGGACAGGGGGGGGCATGGCTACACCTTC
J gene: TRBJ2-1; D gene: TRBD1; V gene: TRBV6-4; clone size: few; CDR3 protein: CASTTPGQGYNEQFF; CDR3 DNA: TGTGCCAGCACAACTCCGGGACAGGGATACAATGAGCAGTTCTTC
J gene: TRBJ2-3; D gene: TRBD2; V gene: TRBV7-6; clone size: few; CDR3 protein: CASSFPGSGELTYTQYF; CDR3 DNA: TGTGCCAGCAGCTTCCCGGGTAGCGGGGAACTCACATATACGCAGTATTTT
J gene: TRBJ1-1; D gene: .; V gene: TRBV6-1; clone size: .; CDR3 protein: CASRNPGVEAFF; CDR3 DNA: TGTGCCAGCCGCAACCCCGGGGTTGAAGCTTTCTTT
J gene: TRBJ1-4; D gene: .; V gene: TRBV5-6; clone size: many; CDR3 protein: CASSPQDGEKLFF; CDR3 DNA: TGTGCCAGCAGCCCCCAAGATGGTGAAAAACTGTTTTTT
J gene: TRBJ2-4; D gene: TRBD1; V gene: TRBV2; clone size: many; CDR3 protein: CASSEDPQGLNIQYF; CDR3 DNA: TGTGCCAGCAGTGAAGACCCACAGGGGCTAAACATTCAGTACTTC
J gene: TRBJ2-5; D gene: TRBD2; V gene: TRBV6-1; clone size: once; CDR3 protein: CVSSENGAGGGLQDTKYF; CDR3 DNA: TGTGTCAGCAGTGAAAACGGCGCGGGGGGTGGCCTACAAGATACCAAGTACTTC
J gene: TRBJ2-1; D gene: TRBD1; V gene: TRBV6-2/TRBV6-3; clone size: few; CDR3 protein: CASSYSDRVSYDEQFF; CDR3 DNA: TGTGCCAGCAGTTATTCGGACAGGGTCTCCTACGATGAGCAGTTTTTC
J gene: TRBJ1-5; D gene: TRBD1; V gene: TRBV28; clone size: medium-sized; CDR3 protein: CASSLLGVEGAGNQPQHF; CDR3 DNA: TGTGCCAGCAGTTTATTGGGGGTGGAGGGGGCGGGCAATCAGCCCCAGCATTTT
J gene: TRBJ2-1; D gene: .; V gene: TRBV11-3; clone size: .; CDR3 protein: CASSLEGEDEQFF; CDR3 DNA: TGTGCCAGCAGCTTAGAGGGGGAGGATGAGCAGTTCTTC
J gene: TRBJ2-1; D gene: TRBD2; V gene: TRBV6-1; clone size: .; CDR3 protein: CASSEVILAVSYNEEVF; CDR3 DNA: TGTGCCAGCAGTGAAGTAATTCTAGCGGTCTCCTACAATGAGGAGGTCTTC
J gene: TRBJ1-6; D gene: TRBD1; V gene: TRBV11-3; clone size: .; CDR3 protein: CASRLTGEVSPLHF; CDR3 DNA: TGTGCAAGCAGACTCACAGGGGAGGTCTCACCCCTCCACTTT
J gene: TRBJ2-1; D gene: TRBD2; V gene: TRBV15; clone size: medium-sized; CDR3 protein: CATSRDRTSDEQFF; CDR3 DNA: TGTGCCACCAGCAGAGATCGGACTAGCGATGAGCAGTTCTTC
J gene: TRBJ2-6; D gene: .; V gene: TRBV5-1; clone size: many; CDR3 protein: CASSLGSSGANVLTF; CDR3 DNA: TGCGCCAGCAGCTTGGGGAGCTCTGGGGCCAACGTCCTGACTTTC
J gene: TRBJ1-1; D gene: .; V gene: TRBV7-2; clone size: many; CDR3 protein: CASSPGGGTEAFF; CDR3 DNA: TGTGCCAGCAGCCCCGGGGGGGGCACTGAAGCTTTCTTT
J gene: TRBJ2-7; D gene: .; V gene: TRBV13; clone size: many; CDR3 protein: CASSLGLYYEQYF; CDR3 DNA: TGTGCCAGCAGCTTAGGGCTGTACTACGAGCAGTACTTC
J gene: TRBJ2-7; D gene: .; V gene: TRBV12-3/TRBV12-4; clone size: few; CDR3 protein: CASRATGYEQYF; CDR3 DNA: TGTGCCAGCAGGGCCACTGGCTACGAGCAGTACTTC
J gene: TRBJ1-4; D gene: TRBD1; V gene: TRBV28; clone size: .; CDR3 protein: CASGRGQGEGELFF; CDR3 DNA: TGTGCCAGCGGGAGGGGGCAGGGCGAAGGTGAACTGTTTTTT
J gene: TRBJ1-1; D gene: .; V gene: TRBV20-1; clone size: many; CDR3 protein: CSATPGGGRTEAFF; CDR3 DNA: TGCAGTGCTACCCCAGGCGGGGGCAGAACTGAAGCTTTCTTT